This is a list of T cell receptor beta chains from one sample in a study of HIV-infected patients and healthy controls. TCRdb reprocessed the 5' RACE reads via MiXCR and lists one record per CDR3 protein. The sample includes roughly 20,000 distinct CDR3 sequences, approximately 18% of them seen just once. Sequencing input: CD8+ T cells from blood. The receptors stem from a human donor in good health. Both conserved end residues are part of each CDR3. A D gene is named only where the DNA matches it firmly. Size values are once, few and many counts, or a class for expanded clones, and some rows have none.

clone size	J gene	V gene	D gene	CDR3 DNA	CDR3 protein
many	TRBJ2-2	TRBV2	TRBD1	TGTGCCAGCAGCACCGACAGGGGTGCCCCTTCGAACACCGGGGAGCTGTTTTTT	CASSTDRGAPSNTGELFF
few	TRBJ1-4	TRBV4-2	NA	TGTGCCAGCAGCCAAGTAGCCCCTGAAAAACTGTTTTTT	CASSQVAPEKLFF
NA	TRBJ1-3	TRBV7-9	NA	TGTGCCACGGAGTGGGGAAACACCATATATTTT	CATEWGNTIYF
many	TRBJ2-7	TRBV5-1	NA	TGCGCCAGCAGCTTGGGGGGTTTGGACGAGCAGTACTTC	CASSLGGLDEQYF
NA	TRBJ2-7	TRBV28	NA	TGTGCCAGCAGTTTGACTAGTCCGGGTAGTCCCCAGTACTTC	CASSLTSPGSPQYF
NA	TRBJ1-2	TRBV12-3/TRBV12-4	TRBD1	TGTGCCAGCAGTTTACCGACAGGGTACTATGGCTACACCTTC	CASSLPTGYYGYTF
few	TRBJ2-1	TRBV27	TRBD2	TGTGCCAGCAGTCTTACTAGCGGGGGTTACAATGAGCAGTTCTTC	CASSLTSGGYNEQFF
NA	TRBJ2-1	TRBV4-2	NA	TGTGCCAGCAGCCAAGTTGGCGGGGACAACAATGAGCAGTTCTTC	CASSQVGGDNNEQFF
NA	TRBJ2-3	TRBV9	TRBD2	TGTGCCAGCAGCGCATCCCCCAGGACTAGCGACCGCACAGATACGCAGTATTTT	CASSASPRTSDRTDTQYF
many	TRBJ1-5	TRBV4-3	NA	TGCGCCAGCAGCCAAGATCCGGGAGGGGATCAGCCCCAGCATTTT	CASSQDPGGDQPQHF
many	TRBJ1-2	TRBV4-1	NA	TGCGCCAGCAGCCAAGCGCAGGGATATGGCTACACCTTC	CASSQAQGYGYTF
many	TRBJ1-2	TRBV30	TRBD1	TGTGCCTGGAGTCGCACACAGGGGAACTATGGCTACACCTTC	CAWSRTQGNYGYTF
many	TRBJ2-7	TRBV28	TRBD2	TGTGCCAGCAGTTTTCGGGGGACTAGCGCTACCTACGAGCAGTACTTC	CASSFRGTSATYEQYF
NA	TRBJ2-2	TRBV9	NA	TGTGCCAGCAGCGTAGCCGGGAGCAGCACCGGGGAGCTGTTTTTT	CASSVAGSSTGELFF
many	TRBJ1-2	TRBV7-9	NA	TGTGCCAGCAGCTCGGGGGCAGAGTCAAGCTATGGCTACACCTTC	CASSSGAESSYGYTF
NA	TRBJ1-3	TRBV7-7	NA	TGTGCTAGCACCAGTCCGGGGGGAAACACCATATATTTT	CASTSPGGNTIYF
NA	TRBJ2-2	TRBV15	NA	TGTGCCACCAGCAGAGATATTGGTAGGGGAACGAACACCGGGGAGCTGTTTTTT	CATSRDIGRGTNTGELFF
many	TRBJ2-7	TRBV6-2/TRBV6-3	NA	TGTGCCAGCAGTGCAACCGGGGCCCGGGGCTTTAACTCCTACGAGCAGTACTTC	CASSATGARGFNSYEQYF
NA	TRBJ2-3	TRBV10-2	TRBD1	TGCGCCAGCAGTGAGTCGAGGGGGCTCCGCTGGGAAGTAGATACGCAGTATTTT	CASSESRGLRWEVDTQYF
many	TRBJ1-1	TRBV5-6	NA	TGTGCCAGCAGCTTGGCAGGGGAAGCTTTCTTT	CASSLAGEAFF
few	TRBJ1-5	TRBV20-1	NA	TGCAGTGCTAGAGATTTGCAGGGAGGCCAGCCCCAGCATTTT	CSARDLQGGQPQHF
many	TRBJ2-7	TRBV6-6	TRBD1	TGTGCCAGCAGCTTTCCGGGACAGACAGACTACGAGCAGTACTTC	CASSFPGQTDYEQYF
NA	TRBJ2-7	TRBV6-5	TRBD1	TGTGCCGGCAGTTATGACAGGGGGCTTTTCTACGAGCAGTACTTC	CAGSYDRGLFYEQYF